Shown below are 23 T cell receptor beta chains from a single sample sequenced in a study of T cell responses to AZD1222 COVID-19 vaccine (dated by TCRdb to about 2021). The time point label here, explained by the study, means: about 28 days (+/-7) after the second vaccine dose. Receptors were amplified or captured by the immunoSEQ multiplex PCR assay. What TCRdb holds here is the immuneACCESS table cut down to in-frame rearrangements. Part of the clones is not present; checked against another copy, under half of the missing clones reflect an unresolved V gene, and the others are unexplained. This sample is represented by approximately 30,000 clones; around 86% of them were singletons. Approximately 11% of the sample rests with the top ten. This material consisted of peripheral blood, taken 28 days after the second AZD1222 dose. Receptor source: an adult who received the AZD1222 COVID-19 vaccine.

J is TRBJ2-5 and V is TRBV5-1; D is ambiguous. Germline loops: CDR1 SGHRS, CDR2 YFSETQ. This CDR3 has 14 residues. V was pared by 3 bases and J by 1 base, with 10 bases between. CDR3 DNA: TGCGCCAGCAGCTCTTTCGACCCCCAAGAGACCCAGTACTTC. Encoded protein: CASSSFDPQETQYF.

The chain carries TRBV5-1 and TRBJ2-3; no firm D call. Germline V lookup: CDR1 SGHRS, CDR2 YFSETQ. Trimming left V 6 bases short and J 0 bases short, with 17 bases between. This CDR3 region has 16 residues. CDR3 amino acids: CASTVGYQPSTDTQYF. The CDR3 nucleotides read TGCGCCAGCACCGTGGGGTACCAGCCTAGCACAGATACGCAGTATTTT.

This clone was observed once. This chain connects TRBV5-1 to TRBJ2-3; D is perhaps TRBD2 (7 bases). The V gene's germline CDR1 is SGHRS and CDR2 YFSETQ. The CDR3 totals 16 residues. Trimming took off 6 bases at V and 5 bases at J, with 22 bases between the two ends. The CDR3 sequence: CASNPRRDTGGDTQYF. The CDR3 DNA reads TGCGCCAGCAACCCCCGGAGGGACACGGGAGGAGATACGCAGTATTTT.

This clone showed up just a few times. The chain recombines TRBV5-1 with TRBJ1-1; D ambiguous. This CDR3 has 14 amino acids. CDR1 is SGHRS, CDR2 YFSETQ, per germline. V shed 2 bases and J shed 1 base, with 9 bases lying between them. Written as DNA, the CDR3 is TGCGCCAGCAGCTTAATAGAGGGGAACACTGAAGCTTTCTTT. Translation gives CASSLIEGNTEAFF.

In its sample, this clone was seen once. The J gene is TRBJ1-2, the V gene TRBV5-1; 7 nucleotides line up with TRBD1. J lost 6 bases, V lost 0 bases, and 8 bases had no gene match. The CDR3 consists of 15 residues. Germline CDR1 reads SGHRS; CDR2 reads YFSETQ. CDR3 amino acids: CASSLDGRGSDGYTF. DNA for the CDR3: TGCGCCAGCAGCTTGGATGGCAGGGGGTCCGATGGCTACACCTTC. Together with reference TRBV5-1 and TRBJ1-2, the CDR3 gives the full variable domain: KAGVTQTPRYLIKTRGQQVTLSCSPISGHRSVSWYQQTPGQGLQFLFEYFSETQRNKGNFPGRFSGRQFSNSRSEMNVSTLELGDSALYLCASSLDGRGSDGYTFGSGTRLTVV.

The chain links TRBV5-1 to TRBJ2-2, with TRBD2 matching 13 bases. The V and J ends lost 4 bases and 5 bases, in that order; junction bases with no gene match: 8. Germline loops: CDR1 SGHRS, CDR2 YFSETQ. The CDR3 runs 17 residues. The CDR3 loop is CASSPGLAGVITGELFF. Written as DNA, the CDR3 is TGCGCCAGCAGCCCTGGACTAGCGGGAGTCATAACCGGGGAGCTGTTTTTT.

The chain carries TRBV2 and TRBJ1-2, with D perhaps matching TRBD1 (5 bases). The CDR3 is made up of 15 amino acids. The V end was cut by 4 bases, the J end by 6 bases, with 18 bases between. The germline V gene encodes CDR1 SNHLY and CDR2 FYNNEI. CDR3 protein: CASSGLGLERDGYTF. The CDR3 DNA reads as TGTGCCAGCAGTGGTCTGGGACTGGAGAGGGATGGCTACACCTTC.

This clone showed up just once. This chain links TRBV11-2 with TRBJ2-7, with 10 positions matching TRBD2. Germline V lookup: CDR1 SGHAT, CDR2 FQNNGV. Trimming took 2 bases from V and 6 from J; bases not matched to a gene: 4. The CDR3 consists of 14 residues. The CDR3 protein is CASSLSGGAVEQYF. The CDR3 nucleotides are TGTGCCAGCAGCTTAAGCGGGGGGGCGGTCGAGCAGTACTTC.

The chain employs TRBV2 and TRBJ1-2; a possible D gene is TRBD1 (5 bases). The CDR3 runs to 14 residues. CDR1 and CDR2 (germline): SNHLY, FYNNEI. V lost 6 bases and J 0 bases, leaving 11 bases between the germline ends. The CDR3: CASRNRQSNYGYTF. The CDR3 coding sequence is TGTGCCAGCAGGAATCGACAGTCTAACTATGGCTACACCTTC.

This sequence joins TRBV4-1 and TRBJ2-6; no definite D call. Deletions cut 0 bases from V and 0 bases from J, with 6 bases between. Germline values: CDR1 MGHRA, CDR2 YSYEKL. This CDR3 spans 16 amino acids. The CDR3 sequence is CASSQDISSGANVLTF. In DNA, the CDR3 is TGCGCCAGCAGCCAAGATATTAGCTCTGGGGCCAACGTCCTGACTTTC.

V is TRBV19 and J is TRBJ2-2, with 13 nucleotides matching TRBD2. Unmatched junction bases numbered 20, after V lost 10 bases and J lost 6 bases. Germline CDR1 reads LNHDA; CDR2 reads SQIVND (reference sequence). The CDR3 runs 19 residues. Here the CDR3 DNA reads TGTGCCACAAGGGGGGCACCCGAACTAGCGGGAGGGCTGGCCGGGGAGCTGTTTTTT. It is translated as CATRGAPELAGGLAGELFF.

The J gene is TRBJ1-3, the V gene TRBV29-1; tentatively, D is TRBD1 (6 bases). V lost 6 bases to trimming and J lost 2 bases, with 11 bases between them. CDR1 SQVTM and CDR2 ANQGSEA come from the germline V gene. The CDR3 extends over 13 amino acids. The CDR3 coding sequence is TGCAGCGTAGGGGGGGGAACTGGAAACACCATATATTTT. This sequence encodes CSVGGGTGNTIYF.

The chain carries TRBV19 and TRBJ1-5; D possibly corresponds to TRBD1 (5 bases). V dropped 10 bases and J dropped 3 bases, with 19 bases sitting between them. Germline CDR1 reads LNHDA; CDR2 reads SQIVND (reference sequence). This CDR3 is built from 15 residues. The CDR3 nucleotides are TGTGCCACCGGGGCTCGGGACGGATTCAATCAGCCCCAGCATTTT. Translation: CATGARDGFNQPQHF.

This sequence joins TRBV5-5 and TRBJ1-4; TRBD1 agrees at 8 bases. From germline, CDR1 is SGHKS and CDR2 YYEKEE (reference sequence). The CDR3 consists of 16 residues. After removal of 6 bases from V and 7 bases from J, the junction contained 14 bases not matched to a gene. The CDR3 DNA follows: TGTGCCAGCACCTATTCAGCAGGGGGCTTTGTTGAAAAACTGTTTTTT. Protein product: CASTYSAGGFVEKLFF.

This chain joins TRBV30 and TRBJ1-2; D not resolved. V was pared by 3 bases and J by 8 bases, with 13 bases between. This CDR3 region has 12 residues. CDR1 and CDR2 from the germline V gene are GTSNPN and SVGIG (reference sequence). The CDR3 nucleotides are TGTGCCTGGAGGGGAAGACACGAGGGCTACACCTTC. This sequence encodes CAWRGRHEGYTF.

This rearrangement joins TRBV27 to TRBJ1-5; D gene unclear. CDR3 length: 14 residues. V was trimmed by 8 bases and J by 9 bases, leaving 20 bases between them. The germline V gene encodes CDR1 MNHEY and CDR2 SMNVEV (reference sequence). In DNA, the CDR3 is TGTGCCAGCTCAATTAAGGCCACCGCACCGCCCCAGCATTTT. Its protein is CASSIKATAPPQHF.

This CDR3 is CASSPRQATSTDTQYF. CDR3 DNA sequence: TGTGCCAGCTCACCACGGCAGGCCACAAGCACAGATACGCAGTATTTT. The chain has TRBV18 and TRBJ2-3; D unresolved. V lost 1 base and J 0 bases, leaving 11 bases between the germline ends. CDR3 length equals 16 residues. Germline V gene sequence: CDR1 KGHSH, CDR2 LQKENI.

The chain couples TRBV19 to TRBJ1-1; D is unresolved. CDR1 is LNHDA, CDR2 SQIVND, per germline (reference sequence). The V gene lost 5 bases and the J gene lost 10 bases, with 14 bases spanning the gap. The length of the CDR3 is 12 residues. CDR3 nucleotide sequence: TGTGCCAGTAGTTCTGGGCCTGTTGGAGCTTTCTTT. Its protein product is CASSSGPVGAFF. The full variable domain, completed using reference TRBV19 and TRBJ1-1, is DGGITQSPKYLFRKEGQNVTLSCEQNLNHDAMYWYRQDPGQGLRLIYYSQIVNDFQKGDIAEGYSVSREKKESFPLTVTSAQKNPTAFYLCASSSGPVGAFFGQGTRLTVV.

The chain carries TRBV11-2 and TRBJ1-3; D not certain. Germline V gives CDR1 SGHAT, CDR2 FQNNGV. This CDR3 has 14 residues. Between the trimmed V and J ends, which lost 1 base and 2 bases, there was a span of 6 bases. CDR3 in DNA: TGTGCCAGCAGCTTAGCGGGCCCTGGAAACACCATATATTTT. This translates into CASSLAGPGNTIYF. The entire variable domain, with the rest obtained from reference TRBV11-2 and TRBJ1-3, is as follows: EAGVAQSPRYKIIEKRQSVAFWCNPISGHATLYWYQQILGQGPKLLIQFQNNGVVDDSQLPKDRFSAERLKGVDSTLKIQPAKLEDSAVYLCASSLAGPGNTIYFGEGSWLTVV.

This chain uses TRBV3-1 (or the pseudogene TRBV3-2) with TRBJ2-1; 9 bases are a match to TRBD1. The CDR3 contains 15 residues. CDR1 is LGHDT, CDR2 YNNKEL, per germline (reference sequence). J lost 7 bases, V lost 5 bases, and 9 bases had no gene match. The CDR3 loop is CASSLRGQGWNEQFF. The CDR3 DNA follows: TGTGCCAGCAGCTTAAGGGGACAGGGTTGGAATGAGCAGTTCTTC.

V usage is TRBV6-4 and J usage is TRBJ2-1; 7 bases agree with TRBD2. This CDR3 comprises 16 residues. Germline V gene lookup returns CDR1 MRHNA and CDR2 SNTAGT. V trimming: 0 bases; J trimming: 4 bases; junction bases outside the gene matches: 6. The CDR3 nucleotides are TGTGCCAGCAGTGACTCGGGGAGGGGAGGGTACAATGAGCAGTTCTTC. It is translated as CASSDSGRGGYNEQFF.

In this sample, this clone turned up once. The chain uses TRBV28 and TRBJ1-2; 8 bases align to TRBD1. The CDR3 has 14 residues. Germline trimming cut 6 bases from V and 6 bases from J; bases unmatched to any gene: 9. CDR1 MDHEN and CDR2 SYDVKM come from the germline V gene. CDR3 amino acids: CASRAADRVHGYTF. DNA for the CDR3: TGTGCCAGCAGGGCCGCGGACAGGGTACATGGCTACACCTTC.

This clone is medium-sized. The gene calls are TRBV7-3 and TRBJ2-1, with D perhaps matching TRBD1 (6 bases). The V gene's germline CDR1 is SGHTA and CDR2 FQGTGA. The V and J ends lost 2 bases and 5 bases respectively, with 7 bases between them. The CDR3 covers 13 residues. For the CDR3, the DNA is TGTGCCAGCAGCTTAGGACAGAACAATGAGCAGTTCTTC. Protein sequence: CASSLGQNNEQFF.